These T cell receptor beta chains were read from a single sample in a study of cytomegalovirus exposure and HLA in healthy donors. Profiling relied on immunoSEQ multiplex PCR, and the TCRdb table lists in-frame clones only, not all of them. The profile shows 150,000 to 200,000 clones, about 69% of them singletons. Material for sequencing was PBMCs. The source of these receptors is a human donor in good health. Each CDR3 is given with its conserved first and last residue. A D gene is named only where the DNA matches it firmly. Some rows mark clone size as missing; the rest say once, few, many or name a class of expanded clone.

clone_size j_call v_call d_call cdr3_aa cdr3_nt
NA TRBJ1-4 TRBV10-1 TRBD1 CASSESRTGDEKLFF TGCGCCAGCAGTGAGTCGAGGACAGGGGATGAAAAACTGTTTTTT
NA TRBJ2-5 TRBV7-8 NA CASSFNYQETQYF TGTGCCAGCAGCTTTAACTACCAAGAGACCCAGTACTTC
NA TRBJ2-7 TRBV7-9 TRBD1 CASSLGVGTGHEQYF TGTGCCAGCAGCTTGGGCGTAGGGACAGGTCACGAGCAGTACTTC
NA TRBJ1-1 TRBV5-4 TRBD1 CASSTNRGGMNTEAFF TGTGCCAGCAGCACCAACAGGGGCGGGATGAACACTGAAGCTTTCTTT
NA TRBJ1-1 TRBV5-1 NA CASSLTGLNTEAFF TGCGCCAGCAGCTTGACAGGACTGAACACTGAAGCTTTCTTT
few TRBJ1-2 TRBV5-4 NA CASSLGGLGRGNTF TGTGCCAGCAGCTTGGGAGGCCTCGGGAGGGGTAACACCTTC
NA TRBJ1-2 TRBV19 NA CASSMARTTNYGYTF TGTGCCAGTAGTATGGCCCGAACAACTAACTATGGCTACACCTTC
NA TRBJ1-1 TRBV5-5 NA CASSLNQVVNTEAFF TGTGCCAGCAGCTTGAATCAGGTAGTGAACACTGAAGCTTTCTTT
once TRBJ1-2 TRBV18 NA CASSPQSGDYGYTF TGTGCCAGCTCACCACAGTCAGGGGACTATGGCTACACCTTC
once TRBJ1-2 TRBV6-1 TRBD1 CASSFDRGGYTF TGTGCCAGCAGTTTTGACAGGGGGGGCTACACCTTC
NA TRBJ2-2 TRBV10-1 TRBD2 CASSESTTSGNTGELFF TGCGCCAGCAGTGAGTCGACGACTAGCGGCAATACCGGGGAGCTGTTTTTT
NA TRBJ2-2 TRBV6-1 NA CASTGRGDTGELFF TGTGCCAGCACGGGGAGGGGGGACACCGGGGAGCTGTTTTTT
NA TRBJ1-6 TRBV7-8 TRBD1 CASSSLQGLGSPLHF TGTGCCAGCAGCTCGCTACAGGGGTTGGGTTCACCCCTCCACTTT
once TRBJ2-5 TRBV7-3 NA CASSPYGQQETQYF TGTGCCAGCAGCCCATACGGACAGCAAGAGACCCAGTACTTC
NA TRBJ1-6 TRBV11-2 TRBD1 CASSAQGAPSPLHF TGTGCCAGCAGCGCTCAGGGGGCGCCCTCACCCCTCCACTTT
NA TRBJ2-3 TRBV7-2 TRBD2 CASSLGTGGADTQYF TGTGCCAGCAGCTTAGGTACCGGGGGGGCGGATACGCAGTATTTT
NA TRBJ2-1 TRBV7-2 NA CASSRPGTSVSEQFF TGTGCCAGCAGCAGACCCGGGACTTCGGTCTCTGAGCAGTTCTTC
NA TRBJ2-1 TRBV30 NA CAWSGFLLSGEQFF TGTGCCTGGAGTGGGTTCCTCCTAAGTGGTGAGCAGTTCTTC
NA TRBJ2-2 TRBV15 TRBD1 CATSGDRDRGGELFF TGTGCCACCAGCGGAGACAGGGATCGTGGCGGGGAGCTGTTTTTT
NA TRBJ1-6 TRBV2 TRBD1 CASTPLDREASPLHF TGTGCCAGCACCCCCCTTGACAGGGAAGCTTCACCCCTCCACTTT
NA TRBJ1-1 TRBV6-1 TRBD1 CASTTGGAGTEAFF TGTGCCAGCACCACAGGGGGCGCGGGCACTGAAGCTTTCTTT
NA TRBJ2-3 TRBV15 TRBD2 CATSRDPQRGGSSTDTQYF TGTGCCACCAGCAGAGATCCCCAGCGGGGGGGCTCGAGCACAGATACGCAGTATTTT
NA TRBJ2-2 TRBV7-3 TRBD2 CASSGGVVSGELFF TGTGCCAGCAGCGGGGGGGTCGTCTCCGGGGAGCTGTTTTTT
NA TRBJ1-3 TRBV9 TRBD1 CASSEGIDRGRNTIYF TGTGCCAGCAGTGAGGGTATCGACAGGGGAAGAAACACCATATATTTT
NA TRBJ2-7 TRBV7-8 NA CASSFSTYEQYF TGTGCCAGCAGCTTCTCGACTTACGAGCAGTACTTC
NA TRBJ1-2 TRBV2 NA CASSARRGINYGYTF TGTGCCAGCAGCGCCCGTCGGGGAATCAACTATGGCTACACCTTC
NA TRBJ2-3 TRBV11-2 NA CASSLVGGKLYTDTQYF TGTGCCAGCAGCTTAGTCGGAGGGAAGCTATACACAGATACGCAGTATTTT
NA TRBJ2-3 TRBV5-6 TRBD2 CASSLDRTSGGSDTQYF TGTGCCAGCAGCTTGGACAGGACTAGCGGGGGGTCCGATACGCAGTATTTT
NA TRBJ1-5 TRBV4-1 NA CASSQDFRAQPQHF TGCGCCAGCAGCCAAGATTTCAGGGCCCAGCCCCAGCATTTT
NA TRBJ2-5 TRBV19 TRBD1 CASSIDSTGLGETQYF TGTGCCAGTAGTATAGACTCGACAGGGCTTGGGGAGACCCAGTACTTC
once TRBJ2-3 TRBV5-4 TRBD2 CASSLTSGGTDTQYF TGTGCCAGCAGCTTGACTAGCGGGGGGACAGATACGCAGTATTTT
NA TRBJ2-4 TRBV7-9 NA CASSPQINIQYF TGTGCCAGCAGCCCGCAGATAAACATTCAGTACTTC
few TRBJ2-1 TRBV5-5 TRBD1 CASSSEVGQGGEQFF TGTGCCAGCAGCTCGGAGGTCGGACAGGGTGGTGAGCAGTTCTTC
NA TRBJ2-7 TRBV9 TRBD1 CASSAGGQGSYEQYF TGTGCCAGCAGCGCAGGGGGCCAAGGTTCCTACGAGCAGTACTTC
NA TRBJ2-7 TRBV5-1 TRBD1 CASSFFGDSYEQYF TGCGCCAGCAGCTTTTTCGGGGACAGCTACGAGCAGTACTTC
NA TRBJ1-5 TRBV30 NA CAWSVDRGNQPQHF TGTGCCTGGAGTGTGGACAGAGGCAATCAGCCCCAGCATTTT
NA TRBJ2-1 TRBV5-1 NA CASSLDGQSSYNEQFF TGCGCCAGCAGCTTGGACGGACAAAGCTCCTACAATGAGCAGTTCTTC
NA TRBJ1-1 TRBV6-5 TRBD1 CASSYSGTANTEAFF TGTGCCAGCAGTTACTCGGGGACAGCGAACACTGAAGCTTTCTTT
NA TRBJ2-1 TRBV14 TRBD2 CASTLVGGAYNEQFF TGTGCCAGCACGTTAGTCGGGGGGGCCTACAATGAGCAGTTCTTC
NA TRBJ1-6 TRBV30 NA CAWSPDTWSYNSPLHF TGTGCCTGGAGTCCGGACACTTGGTCCTATAATTCACCCCTCCACTTT
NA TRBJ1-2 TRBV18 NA CASSLSGRSDGYTF TGTGCCAGCTCACTTAGCGGACGAAGTGATGGCTACACCTTC
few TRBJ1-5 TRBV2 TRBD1 CASSRDSSNQPQHF TGTGCCAGCAGTAGGGACAGTAGCAATCAGCCCCAGCATTTT
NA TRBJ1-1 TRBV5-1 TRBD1 CASSLASQGDQRDFF TGCGCCAGCAGCTTGGCTAGTCAGGGGGATCAAAGGGACTTCTTT
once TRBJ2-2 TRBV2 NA CASRQASNTGELFF TGTGCCAGCCGGCAGGCATCGAACACCGGGGAGCTGTTTTTT
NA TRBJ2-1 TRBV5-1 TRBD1 CASSSGQGAWNEQFF TGCGCCAGCAGCTCGGGACAGGGGGCTTGGAATGAGCAGTTCTTC
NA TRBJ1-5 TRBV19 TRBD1 CAGGGNRGSNQPQHF TGTGCCGGCGGCGGAAACAGGGGATCGAATCAGCCCCAGCATTTT
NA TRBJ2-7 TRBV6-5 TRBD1 CASSYERGDRGFEQYF TGTGCCAGCAGTTATGAAAGAGGGGACAGGGGGTTCGAGCAGTACTTC
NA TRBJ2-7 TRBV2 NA CASSEDSASYEQYF TGTGCCAGCAGCGAGGACAGCGCATCCTACGAGCAGTACTTC
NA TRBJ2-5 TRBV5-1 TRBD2 CASSLFAGVETQYF TGCGCCAGCAGCTTGTTTGCGGGGGTGGAGACCCAGTACTTC
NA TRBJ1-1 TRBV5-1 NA CASSTTGILEAFF TGCGCCAGCAGCACTACAGGGATTCTTGAAGCTTTCTTT
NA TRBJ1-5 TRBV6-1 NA CASSALSGRGEGNQPQHF TGTGCCAGCAGTGCCCTCTCGGGCAGGGGAGAGGGCAATCAGCCCCAGCATTTT
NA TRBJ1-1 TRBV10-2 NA CASRGPGVMNTEAFF TGCGCCAGCAGGGGACCGGGGGTCATGAACACTGAAGCTTTCTTT
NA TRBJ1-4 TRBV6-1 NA CASSESRTGSEKLFF TGTGCCAGCAGTGAATCCCGCACAGGGAGTGAAAAACTGTTTTTT
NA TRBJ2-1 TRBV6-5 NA CASRSSGGERNEQFF TGTGCCAGCCGTAGTAGTGGTGGGGAGAGGAATGAGCAGTTCTTC